The 5 T cell receptor beta chains given below trace back to one sample, sequenced in a study of monozygotic twins with inflammatory bowel disease. Reprocessing the 5' RACE reads, TCRdb reports a single entry for every CDR3 protein and omits DNA. Listed are about 330,000 distinct CDR3 sequences; around 2% falls within the top ten. The sequenced sample consisted of blood. The receptor set was obtained from a human donor with ulcerative colitis or Crohn's disease, or a healthy co-twin of an affected twin (not recorded which).

The rearrangement links TRBV30 to TRBJ1-6; with no DNA, the TCRdb D assignment of TRBD1 cannot be verified. CDR3 length: 14 amino acids. Looked up from germline, CDR1 is GTSNPN and CDR2 is SVGIG (reference sequence). CDR3 loop: CAWSVAGINSPLHF.

The chain uses TRBV7-2 and TRBJ2-1. The CDR3 covers 13 residues. CDR1 is SGHTA, CDR2 FQGNSA, per germline. Here the CDR3 reads CASSLESYNEQFF.

The gene calls are TRBV18 and TRBJ2-1; no DNA is available, so the TRBD2 call from TCRdb remains unchecked. The CDR3 has 18 amino acids. CDR1 and CDR2 (germline): KGHSH, LQKENI. The CDR3: CASSPPAFGTSGYNEQFF.

The chain uses TRBV4-1 and TRBJ2-1; TCRdb names TRBD2, which stays unverified in the absence of DNA. This CDR3 comprises 16 residues. Germline CDR1 and CDR2: MGHRA and YSYEKL. This CDR3 is CASSRAYRLADNEQFF.

This chain links TRBV5-1 with TRBJ2-7. Germline loops: CDR1 SGHRS, CDR2 YFSETQ. The CDR3 has 14 amino acids. The CDR3 is CASSFDGRSREQYF.